This T cell receptor beta chain was identified in a study of cytomegalovirus exposure and HLA in healthy donors. Study-level points and caveats: An analysis that was carried out later associated 16,951 TCR beta sequences with HLA alleles at 0.05 false discovery rate.

Details on this clone: Its antigen is not known.

60 Vbeta and 13 Jbeta primers were used in PCR. TCRdb's table, derived via immunoSEQ multiplex PCR, lists solely in-frame clones and lacks some. The sample has about 130,000 clones; roughly 84% are singletons. This TCR came from a boy between 10 and 17 years old in good health and CMV-seronegative. Sequenced input: PBMCs.

DNA for the CDR3: TGCGCCAGCAGCCAAGTTATCACGTCGGTAGCGTTCGAAGAGACCCAGTACTTC. Translation: CASSQVITSVAFEETQYF. The chain employs TRBV4-1 and TRBJ2-5; a possible D gene is TRBD2 (5 bases). Germline V lookup: CDR1 MGHRA, CDR2 YSYEKL. V gave up 1 base and J gave up 3 bases, with 21 bases separating them. CDR3 size: 18 residues.